These T cell receptor beta chains were read from a single sample in a study of cytomegalovirus exposure and HLA in healthy donors. Only in-frame clones appear in the TCRdb table, and some are missing; sequencing was by immunoSEQ multiplex PCR. This table holds about 190,000 clones, just under 75% found once. The sequenced sample was PBMCs. The receptors were gathered from a woman in her thirties in good health and CMV-seropositive. Each CDR3 is given with its conserved first and last residue. Each record gives: D gene, J gene, V gene, clone size, CDR3 protein, CDR3 DNA. The D gene is left open where the match is weak. A row's size may be missing; if present it is once, few, many or a size class.

>-|TRBJ2-6|TRBV7-9|few
CASSLGASGANVLTF
TGTGCCAGCAGCTTAGGGGCTTCGGGGGCCAACGTCCTGACTTTC
>TRBD1|TRBJ2-3|TRBV11-2|few
CASSPTGANTDTQYF
TGTGCCAGCAGCCCTACAGGGGCTAACACAGATACGCAGTATTTT
>-|TRBJ1-2|TRBV19|-
CASRPDLRGGYTF
TGTGCCAGTAGACCGGACTTGCGGGGTGGCTACACCTTC
>TRBD1|TRBJ1-2|TRBV7-8|few
CASSPRTGNNYGYTF
TGTGCCAGCAGCCCCAGGACAGGGAACAACTATGGCTACACCTTC
>-|TRBJ1-1|TRBV6-1|-
CASSEMTYEAFF
TGTGCCAGCAGTGAAATGACATATGAAGCTTTCTTT
>TRBD2|TRBJ2-1|TRBV5-1|once
CASSLVGSGRDEQFF
TGCGCCAGCAGCTTGGTTGGTAGCGGGAGGGATGAGCAGTTCTTC
>-|TRBJ2-2|TRBV27|-
CASSTSRSTGELFF
TGTGCCAGCAGCACTAGCAGGTCCACCGGGGAGCTGTTTTTT
>-|TRBJ2-5|TRBV10-1|-
CASSTGQFQETQYF
TGCGCCAGCAGCACGGGACAATTCCAAGAGACCCAGTACTTC
>TRBD1|TRBJ1-2|TRBV14|-
CASSPPDGQGIQGTYGYTF
TGTGCCAGCAGCCCCCCAGACGGACAGGGGATTCAGGGTACCTATGGCTACACCTTC
>-|TRBJ2-1|TRBV15|few
CAARRGRGDEQFF
TGTGCCGCGCGTAGGGGGAGGGGCGATGAGCAGTTCTTC
>-|TRBJ1-1|TRBV6-1|-
CASSTTANTEAFF
TGTGCCAGCAGTACGACAGCGAACACTGAAGCTTTCTTT
>-|TRBJ1-2|TRBV7-9|-
CASSSALGPNYGYTF
TGTGCCAGCAGCTCGGCCCTGGGGCCTAACTATGGCTACACCTTC
>TRBD2|TRBJ2-7|TRBV6-1|many
CASSELAGGPSEQYF
TGTGCCAGCAGTGAACTAGCGGGAGGGCCCTCCGAGCAGTACTTC
>-|TRBJ2-7|TRBV2|-
CASSEDNGAYEQYF
TGTGCCAGCAGTGAAGATAACGGGGCCTACGAGCAGTACTTC
>TRBD1|TRBJ2-7|TRBV5-1|-
CASSLGWGDRDYEQYF
TGCGCCAGCAGCCTGGGTTGGGGGGACAGGGACTACGAGCAGTACTTC
>-|TRBJ2-7|TRBV5-6|-
CASSLYPGYEQYF
TGTGCCAGCAGCTTGTATCCGGGCTACGAGCAGTACTTC
>-|TRBJ2-5|TRBV2|few
CASSEARQGRETQYF
TGTGCCAGCAGTGAAGCACGCCAGGGTCGCGAGACCCAGTACTTC
>TRBD2|TRBJ2-5|TRBV5-4|-
CASSLGWRERVETQYF
TGTGCCAGCAGCTTGGGATGGCGGGAGAGGGTGGAGACCCAGTACTTC
>-|TRBJ2-2|TRBV7-8|few
CASSSGVTGELFF
TGTGCCAGCAGCTCGGGAGTCACCGGGGAGCTGTTTTTT
>-|TRBJ1-5|TRBV6-5|-
CASSSRGAVNQPQHF
TGTGCCAGCAGTTCCCGCGGGGCAGTCAATCAGCCCCAGCATTTT